Listed below are T cell receptor beta chains from one sample, sequenced in a study of T cells after posttransplantation cyclophosphamide. Measured with immunoSEQ multiplex PCR; TCRdb has only the in-frame clones, and not every one. The repertoire has over 20,000 clones, 95% to 99% of them found once; the top ten carry approximately 0.15%. Source material: naive CD8+ T cells sorted from PBMCs. The source is a man in his forties in good health, CMV-negative, and a related stem cell transplant donor. Each CDR3 is given with its conserved first and last residue. Each record gives: V gene, D gene, clone size, J gene, CDR3 DNA, CDR3 protein. The D gene is left open where the match is weak. Not every row has a clone size; where given, it reads once, few, many or a size class.

V gene: TRBV27; D gene: TRBD2; clone size: -; J gene: TRBJ2-1; CDR3 DNA: TGTGCCAGCAGTTTACCGAGCCTAGCGGGAGATGAGCAGTTCTTC; CDR3 protein: CASSLPSLAGDEQFF
V gene: TRBV11-2; D gene: TRBD1; clone size: -; J gene: TRBJ2-7; CDR3 DNA: TGTGCCAGCAGCCGACAGGGATCCTACGAGCAGTACTTC; CDR3 protein: CASSRQGSYEQYF
V gene: TRBV27; D gene: -; clone size: -; J gene: TRBJ1-2; CDR3 DNA: TGTGCCAGCAAACAGAACCCGACAGGTGGAACCTATGGCTACACCTTC; CDR3 protein: CASKQNPTGGTYGYTF
V gene: TRBV27; D gene: -; clone size: -; J gene: TRBJ2-7; CDR3 DNA: TGTGCCAGCAGCATGGGAGGAGGATACTACGAGCAGTACTTC; CDR3 protein: CASSMGGGYYEQYF
V gene: TRBV11-2; D gene: TRBD2; clone size: -; J gene: TRBJ2-7; CDR3 DNA: TGTGCCAGCAGCTTAGAGGCGGGAGCCTCCTACGAGCAGTACTTC; CDR3 protein: CASSLEAGASYEQYF
V gene: TRBV7-6; D gene: TRBD2; clone size: -; J gene: TRBJ2-3; CDR3 DNA: TGTGCCAGCAGCTTCACATCCGGGACTAGCGATACAGATACGCAGTATTTT; CDR3 protein: CASSFTSGTSDTDTQYF
V gene: TRBV9; D gene: -; clone size: -; J gene: TRBJ2-3; CDR3 DNA: TGTGCCAGCAGCCCAGAGGGACTCCTTAGCACAGATACGCAGTATTTT; CDR3 protein: CASSPEGLLSTDTQYF
V gene: TRBV6-4; D gene: -; clone size: -; J gene: TRBJ1-6; CDR3 DNA: TGTGCCAGCAGTGACTATGACGGGAATTCCCCCCTCCACTTT; CDR3 protein: CASSDYDGNSPLHF
V gene: TRBV4-1; D gene: -; clone size: -; J gene: TRBJ2-7; CDR3 DNA: TGCGCCAGCAGCCAAGAACCCCGAACTCTCTACGAGCAGTACTTC; CDR3 protein: CASSQEPRTLYEQYF
V gene: TRBV6-5; D gene: -; clone size: -; J gene: TRBJ2-3; CDR3 DNA: TGTGCCAGCAGTTACTCGACAACAGATACGCAGTATTTT; CDR3 protein: CASSYSTTDTQYF
V gene: TRBV5-1; D gene: TRBD1; clone size: -; J gene: TRBJ1-4; CDR3 DNA: TGCGCCAGCAAAGGACAGGGGAACGAAAAACTGTTTTTT; CDR3 protein: CASKGQGNEKLFF
V gene: TRBV10-2; D gene: -; clone size: -; J gene: TRBJ2-3; CDR3 DNA: TGCGCCAGCAGGGGGGGGCGGACTAGCACAGATACGCAGTATTTT; CDR3 protein: CASRGGRTSTDTQYF
V gene: TRBV14; D gene: TRBD1; clone size: -; J gene: TRBJ2-3; CDR3 DNA: TGTGCCAGCAATCGACAGGGTGGCACAGATACGCAGTATTTT; CDR3 protein: CASNRQGGTDTQYF
V gene: TRBV27; D gene: -; clone size: -; J gene: TRBJ2-7; CDR3 DNA: TGTGCCAGCAGTTTAGAGGCCGGGTACGAGCAGTACTTC; CDR3 protein: CASSLEAGYEQYF
V gene: TRBV2; D gene: -; clone size: -; J gene: TRBJ1-1; CDR3 DNA: TGTGCCAGCAGGGGTTACGCTTGGGCCATGAACACTGAAGCTTTCTTT; CDR3 protein: CASRGYAWAMNTEAFF
V gene: TRBV2; D gene: TRBD2; clone size: few; J gene: TRBJ2-1; CDR3 DNA: TGTGCCAGCAACTCTATCTGGCGGGAGATTTACAATGAGCAGTTCTTC; CDR3 protein: CASNSIWREIYNEQFF
V gene: TRBV11-2; D gene: TRBD2; clone size: -; J gene: TRBJ2-3; CDR3 DNA: TGTGCCAGCAGAAGTAGCGGGAGACATACGCAGTATTTT; CDR3 protein: CASRSSGRHTQYF
V gene: TRBV6-5; D gene: TRBD1; clone size: -; J gene: TRBJ1-2; CDR3 DNA: TGTGCCAGCAGTAATCCGGGACAGGGGGATGGCTACACCTTC; CDR3 protein: CASSNPGQGDGYTF
V gene: TRBV30; D gene: -; clone size: -; J gene: TRBJ2-7; CDR3 DNA: TGTGCCTGGTCCCCCGGACTGATGGGGGAGCAGTACTTC; CDR3 protein: CAWSPGLMGEQYF
V gene: TRBV27; D gene: -; clone size: -; J gene: TRBJ2-5; CDR3 DNA: TGTGCCAGCAGTTTTTCGGGAGAGGGTGAGACCCAGTACTTC; CDR3 protein: CASSFSGEGETQYF
V gene: TRBV5-5; D gene: -; clone size: -; J gene: TRBJ2-7; CDR3 DNA: TGTGCCAGCAGCTTCGGTGGGACTTTGGAGCCCTTGAACGAGCAGTACTTC; CDR3 protein: CASSFGGTLEPLNEQYF
V gene: TRBV11-3; D gene: TRBD1; clone size: -; J gene: TRBJ2-5; CDR3 DNA: TGTGCCAGCAGCTTAACAGGGGGCTGGCGAGAGACCCAGTACTTC; CDR3 protein: CASSLTGGWRETQYF
V gene: TRBV7-7; D gene: -; clone size: -; J gene: TRBJ2-5; CDR3 DNA: TGTGCTAGCAGCGCCGTAGCGGAGGCCCAAGAGACCCAGTACTTC; CDR3 protein: CASSAVAEAQETQYF
V gene: TRBV20-1; D gene: TRBD1; clone size: once; J gene: TRBJ1-2; CDR3 DNA: TGCAGTGCTACTGGACAGGGGGGCTACACCTTC; CDR3 protein: CSATGQGGYTF